A single sample is the source of the 29 T cell receptor beta chains below, sequenced in a study of glioma-infiltrating T cells. Using RNA template, CDR3s of TCR alpha and beta were amplified with iRepertoire arm-PCR. TCRdb processed the multiplex PCR reads anew with MiXCR; each CDR3 protein has one entry. The table includes a few thousand distinct CDR3 sequences, roughly 30% detected once. The material sequenced was glioma tissue, nonneoplastic brain tissue, or PBMCs (not recorded which). These TCRs come from a human donor with low-grade glioma or glioblastoma, undergoing nonglioma brain surgery, or in good health (not recorded which).

The V call is TRBV4-3, the J call TRBJ1-2; the D is unclear. V lost 0 bases, J lost 5 bases, and 7 bases lay in between. This CDR3 has 13 residues. In germline, CDR1 is LGHNA, CDR2 YSLEER. In DNA form, the CDR3 reads TGCGCCAGCAGCCAAGATTCCGAGTATGGCTACACCTTC. Encoded protein: CASSQDSEYGYTF.

This clonotype is classed as medium-sized. V usage is TRBV6-6 and J usage is TRBJ1-3; D unclear. Germline-derived CDR1 and CDR2 are MNHNY and SVGAGI (reference sequence). V was shortened by 0 bases and J by 3 bases, with 9 bases between the two germline ends. There are 15 residues in the CDR3. CDR3 in DNA: TGTGCCAGCAGTTACTCAGTAGGAATTGGAAACACCATATATTTT. Amino acids: CASSYSVGIGNTIYF.

This rearrangement joins TRBV27 to TRBJ2-7; D unresolved. Germline V lookup: CDR1 MNHEY, CDR2 SMNVEV (reference sequence). The V gene lost 9 bases and the J gene lost 4 bases, with 7 bases spanning the gap. CDR3 length equals 10 residues. The CDR3 nucleotides read TGTGCCAGAGGAGCTTACGAGCAGTACTTC. Residues: CARGAYEQYF.

This clonotype ranks as medium-sized. The J gene is TRBJ2-7, the V gene TRBV20-1; TRBD2 might be the D (6 bases). V was trimmed by 5 bases and J by 2 bases, leaving 16 bases between them. The V gene's germline CDR1 is DFQATT and CDR2 SNEGSKA (reference sequence). CDR3 length: 14 amino acids. CDR3 bases: TGCAGTGCTGAGCCGGGTAGCGGAGCCTACGAGCAGTACTTC. Residues: CSAEPGSGAYEQYF.

This clonotype was recorded at least ten times. The chain employs TRBV6-6 and TRBJ2-1; 9 bases fit TRBD2. The trim removed 0 bases at V and 7 bases at J, leaving 10 bases unmatched. This CDR3 spans 17 amino acids. CDR1 is MNHNY and CDR2 is SVGAGI in the germline V gene (reference sequence). CDR3 protein: CASSYSILAGFKNEQFF. As DNA, the CDR3 is TGTGCCAGCAGTTACTCGATCCTAGCGGGATTCAAAAATGAGCAGTTCTTC.

This clonotype showed up many times. V is TRBV4-3 and J is TRBJ2-3; the match to TRBD2 covers 7 bases. The CDR3 runs to 13 residues. J was trimmed by 5 bases and V by 2 bases; bases with no gene match: 1. Per the germline V gene, CDR1 is LGHNA and CDR2 is YSLEER. The CDR3 sequence is CASSQIAGDTQYF. CDR3 sequence (DNA): TGCGCCAGCAGCCAAATAGCGGGAGATACGCAGTATTTT.

This chain connects TRBV27 to TRBJ2-7, with TRBD1 matching 9 bases. The CDR3 totals 14 residues. Germline V gene sequence: CDR1 MNHEY, CDR2 SMNVEV (reference sequence). CDR3 in amino acids: CARSSGTGTSEQSV. The CDR3 DNA follows: TGTGCCCGCAGTTCCGGGACAGGGACCTCCGAGCAGTCCGTC.

The chain has TRBV18 and TRBJ2-7; D remains ambiguous. Germline CDR1 KGHSH, CDR2 LQKENI. The CDR3 has 14 residues. The CDR3 sequence: CTSSPRDGSYEQYV. The CDR3 nucleotides are TGTACCAGCTCGCCACGCGACGGCTCCTACGAGCAGTACGTC.

The chain joins TRBV27 to TRBJ2-1, with D unresolved. The germline gives CDR1 MNHEY, CDR2 SMNVEV (reference sequence). Trimming took 2 bases from V and 7 from J, leaving 9 bases between them. The CDR3 consists of 13 residues. CDR3 residues: CASSLAEVNEQFF. CDR3 sequence (DNA): TGTGCCAGCAGTTTAGCGGAAGTGAATGAGCAGTTCTTC.

Many counts were recorded for this clonotype. The chain is built from TRBV6-1 and TRBJ2-1; unclear D gene. V dropped 6 bases and J dropped 7 bases, with 13 bases sitting between them. CDR1 MNHNS and CDR2 SASEGT come from the germline V gene. The CDR3 is 13 amino acids. CDR3 DNA: TGTGCCAGCAGGCCTCCAAGAATAAATGAGCAGTTCTTC. Translating gives CASRPPRINEQFF.

About this clonotype itself: At one end, the junction sequence differs from germline, possibly due to a read error. The chain recombines TRBV12-3 or TRBV12-4 with TRBJ1-1; D is perhaps TRBD1 (6 bases). The CDR3 totals 15 residues. The DNA for the CDR3 is TGTGCCACCAGCAGCGGGGGCTCCATGAACACTGAAGCTTTTTTT. As protein: CATSSGGSMNTEAFF.

In its sample, this clonotype was seen many times. The chain carries TRBV19 and TRBJ1-2; D unresolved. CDR1 LNHDA and CDR2 SQIVND come from the germline V gene (reference sequence). The CDR3 is 17 amino acids. Between the trimmed V and J ends, which lost 6 bases and 1 base, there was a span of 21 bases. CDR3 DNA sequence: TGTGCCAGTAGAATTGACGCGGCTCCAACCGTTAACTATGGCTACACCTTC. Protein product: CASRIDAAPTVNYGYTF.

Worth noting for this clonotype: At one of its ends the junction is not consistent with the germline gene, which may arise from a read error. This sequence joins TRBV29-1 and TRBJ2-4; 15 bases map to TRBD2. The CDR3 runs 16 residues. Germline V gene sequence: CDR1 SQVTM, CDR2 ANQGSEA. The CDR3 sequence is CSVGGPGLAGGSNRTF. The CDR3 DNA reads as TGCAGCGTTGGGGGCCCCGGACTAGCGGGAGGGAGTAACCGGACCTTC. Together with reference TRBV29-1 and TRBJ2-4, the CDR3 gives the full variable domain: SAVISQKPSRDICQRGTSLTIQCQVDSQVTMMFWYRQQPGQSLTLIATANQGSEATYESGFVIDKFPISRPNLTFSTLTVSNMSPEDSSIYLCSVGGPGLAGGSNRTFGAGTRLSVL.

This clonotype is termed medium-sized. The gene calls are TRBV6-2 or TRBV6-3 and TRBJ1-1, with D perhaps matching TRBD1 (6 bases). The CDR3 is 14 residues long. CDR1 and CDR2 (germline): MNHEY, SVGEGT. Trimming stripped 4 bases from V and 10 bases from J, with 19 bases between. CDR3 region: CASSFDRPLVRAFF. The CDR3 DNA reads TGTGCCAGCAGTTTTGACAGGCCTCTTGTGCGAGCTTTCTTT.

By share, this clonotype counts as medium-sized. The rearrangement joins TRBV6-6 to TRBJ1-6; 9 bases match TRBD1. Germline V lookup: CDR1 MNHNY, CDR2 SVGAGI (reference sequence). The CDR3 runs 19 residues. V shed 2 bases and J 7 bases; nucleotides not matched to a gene: 15. CDR3 in amino acids: CASSYTGGTGGIWNSPLHF. CDR3 bases: TGTGCCAGCAGTTACACAGGTGGAACAGGGGGCATTTGGAATTCACCCCTCCACTTT.

This clonotype is classed as medium-sized. The chain combines TRBV7-9 with TRBJ2-3; possibly TRBD1 or TRBD2 for D (6 bases each). This CDR3 region has 15 residues. V was pared by 5 bases and J by 3 bases, with 15 bases between. CDR1 is SEHNR and CDR2 is FQNEAQ in the germline V gene (reference sequence). CDR3 DNA sequence: TGTGCCAGCAGCCATGGACGGGGGCTGACAGATACGCAGTATTTT. Its translation: CASSHGRGLTDTQYF. Full variable domain (rest looked up from reference TRBV7-9 and TRBJ2-3): DTGVSQNPRHKITKRGQNVTFRCDPISEHNRLYWYRQTLGQGPEFLTYFQNEAQLEKSRLLSDRFSAERPKGSFSTLEIQRTEQGDSAMYLCASSHGRGLTDTQYFGPGTRLTVL.

The gene calls are TRBV12-3 or TRBV12-4 and TRBJ1-1; D gene uncertain. The CDR3 is made up of 11 amino acids. Trimming removed 10 bases at V and 6 bases at J, with 12 bases between. The CDR3: CANGWTAEAFF. As DNA, the CDR3 is TGTGCCAACGGTTGGACTGCTGAAGCTTTCTTT.

As concerns this clonotype: Because it lacks the conserved phenylalanine or tryptophan at the end, this CDR3 is likely a read error. The limits of the CDR3 on the DNA are not certain, so only TCRdb's listed CDR3 is given. J is TRBJ2-5 and V is TRBV20-1; the D call in the table, TRBD2, was not verified against the DNA. Per germline, CDR1 DFQATT and CDR2 SNEGSKA (reference sequence). The CDR3 is 14 residues long, ends included. CDR3 sequence reads: CRADSGTREGPPSV.

Comment on this clonotype: No DNA is shown, since the ends of the CDR3 on it are uncertain; the CDR3 is the one TCRdb lists. The chain carries TRBV7-2 and TRBJ1-1; the DNA was not used to check the table's D call, TRBD1. The CDR3 adds up to 20 amino acids, both ends counted. CDR1 is SGHTA, CDR2 FQGNSA, per germline. CDR3 sequence reads: CASSFYICSAPEGGGTEAFF.

The chain links TRBV7-9 to TRBJ2-3, with 14 bases identical to TRBD2. CDR1 SEHNR and CDR2 FQNEAQ come from the germline V gene (reference sequence). V dropped 5 bases and J dropped 5; count of bases not matched to a gene: 3. CDR3 length: 15 residues. CDR3 nucleotide sequence: TGTGCCAGCAGCCGACTAGCGGGAGGGCAAGATACGCAGTATTTT. Translating gives CASSRLAGGQDTQYF.

In regard to this clonotype: Because the CDR3 is missing its conserved closing phenylalanine or tryptophan, this is likely a read error. The limits of the CDR3 on the DNA are not certain, so only TCRdb's listed CDR3 is given. The CDR3 is CASSLVMKRKFV. The genes are TRBV7-9 and TRBJ2-1. The V gene's germline CDR1 is SEHNR and CDR2 FQNEAQ (reference sequence). The CDR3 adds up to 12 amino acids, both ends counted.

This clonotype was seen many times. The chain uses TRBV7-9 and TRBJ2-2; unclear D gene. This CDR3 spans 15 amino acids. Trimming stripped 5 bases from V and 3 bases from J, with 13 bases between. Germline V gene sequence: CDR1 SEHNR, CDR2 FQNEAQ (reference sequence). The CDR3 loop is CASSPLEMYTGELFF. For the CDR3, the DNA is TGTGCCAGCAGCCCCCTCGAGATGTACACCGGGGAGCTGTTTTTT.

This clonotype was observed many times. This chain uses TRBV19 with TRBJ2-1; TRBD1 matches 7 bases. CDR1 and CDR2 (germline): LNHDA, SQIVND (reference sequence). CDR3 length equals 16 residues. Unmatched junction bases numbered 14, after V lost 6 bases and J lost 6 bases. For the CDR3, the DNA is TGTGCCAGTAGCCTCAACAGGGGAAACTCGGGCAATGAGCAGTTCTTC. It yields the protein CASSLNRGNSGNEQFF.

This clonotype is medium-sized (0.01 to 0.1%) in the sample. In nucleotides, the CDR3 is TGCAGTGCAACCGGACTAGCGGCTTGGGAGACCCAGTACTTC. Translating gives CSATGLAAWETQYF. The V and J genes are TRBV20-1 and TRBJ2-5; 10 bases fit TRBD2. Per germline, CDR1 DFQATT and CDR2 SNEGSKA (reference sequence). V gave up 6 bases and J gave up 5 bases; unmatched junction bases: 9. There are 14 residues in the CDR3.

This clonotype came up many times. This chain links TRBV10-3 with TRBJ1-3; D is perhaps TRBD1 (6 bases). The CDR3 is 15 amino acids. V lost 10 bases to trimming and J lost 0 bases, with 16 bases between them. Germline values: CDR1 ENHRY, CDR2 SYGVKD. CDR3: CATIRDNSSGNTIYF. The CDR3 DNA is TGTGCCACTATAAGGGACAACAGCTCTGGAAACACCATATATTTT.

This clonotype was recorded at least ten times. CDR3 bases: TGCAGCGTTGAAGGACAACCGAACACTGAAGCTTTCTTT. This encodes CSVEGQPNTEAFF. The V gene is TRBV29-1, the J gene TRBJ1-1, with D unresolved. CDR1 and CDR2 (germline): SQVTM, ANQGSEA. V was clipped by 1 base and J by 1 base, with 7 bases between them. This CDR3 has 13 amino acids.

The rearrangement links TRBV28 to TRBJ2-5; D is unclear. Germline V gene sequence: CDR1 MDHEN, CDR2 SYDVKM. This CDR3 has 16 residues. CDR3 sequence (DNA): TGTGTTAGCAGTTTATCGGCAGAGACCTCCCAAGAGACCCAGTACTTC. Protein sequence: CVSSLSAETSQETQYF.

This clonotype has at least ten counts. This sequence joins TRBV7-2 and TRBJ2-3, with 9 nucleotides matching TRBD2. The length of the CDR3 is 15 residues. The germline gives CDR1 SGHTA, CDR2 FQGNSA. The J segment lost 5 bases and the V segment lost 1 base, leaving 4 bases of the junction unmatched. The CDR3 DNA is TGTGCCAGCAGCTTAGGCGGGAGGGCAGTAGATACGCAGTATTTT. This translates into CASSLGGRAVDTQYF.

This clonotype is medium-sized in the sample. In DNA form, the CDR3 reads TGCAGTGCTAAAGGGCAGGGCGGGGAGACCCAGTACTTC. Translation: CSAKGQGGETQYF. The J gene is TRBJ2-5, the V gene TRBV20-1; perhaps D is TRBD1 or TRBD2 (5 bases each). Per the germline V gene, CDR1 is DFQATT and CDR2 is SNEGSKA (reference sequence). Trimming took 4 bases from V and 5 from J, leaving 14 bases between them. This CDR3 contains 13 residues.